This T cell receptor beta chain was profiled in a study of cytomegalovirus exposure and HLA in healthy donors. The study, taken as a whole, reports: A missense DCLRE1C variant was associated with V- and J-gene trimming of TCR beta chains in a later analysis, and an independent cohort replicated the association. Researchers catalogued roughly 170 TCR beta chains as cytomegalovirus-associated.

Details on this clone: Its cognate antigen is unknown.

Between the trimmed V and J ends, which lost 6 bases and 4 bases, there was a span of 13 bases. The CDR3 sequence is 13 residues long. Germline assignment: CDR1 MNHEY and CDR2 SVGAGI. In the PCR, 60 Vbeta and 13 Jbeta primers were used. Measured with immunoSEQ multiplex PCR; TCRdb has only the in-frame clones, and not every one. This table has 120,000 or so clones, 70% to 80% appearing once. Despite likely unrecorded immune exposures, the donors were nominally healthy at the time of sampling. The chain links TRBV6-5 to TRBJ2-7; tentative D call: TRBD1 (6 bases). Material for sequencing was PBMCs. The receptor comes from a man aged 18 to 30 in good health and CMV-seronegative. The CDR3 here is CASSQGTPYEQYV. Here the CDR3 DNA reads TGTGCCAGCAGCCAGGGGACCCCTTACGAGCAGTACGTC.